Listed here is a single T cell receptor beta chain. Its specificity is unknown. In TCRdb, the RT-PCR reads were re-called with MiXCR into one record per CDR3 protein. The sample has about 520,000 distinct CDR3 sequences, approximately 7.2% seen once; the top ten hold around 12%. This specimen comes from a study of response to subunit inactivated influenza vaccine. Study-wide results and caveats: The authors proposed limited new T cell recruitment per seasonal influenza vaccination.

The CDR3 is 13 residues long. V lost 4 bases and J lost 6, with 9 bases in between. Germline assignment: CDR1 MNHNS and CDR2 SASEGT. The chain combines TRBV6-1 with TRBJ2-2, with D perhaps matching TRBD2 (5 bases). Source: PBMCs from blood, taken less than 30 months after vaccination. This sequence was found in a man aged 50 to 75 who received an inactivated influenza vaccine. DNA of the CDR3: TGTGCCAGCAGTGTATCTAGCCCCGGGGAGCTGTTTTTT. Its protein is CASSVSSPGELFF.